This TCR beta chain was recovered during a study of tumor-infiltrating lymphocytes in oesophageal squamous cell carcinoma (dated by TCRdb to between 2015 and 2016). Preparation of the library involved PCR. The sample was run on an Illumina HiSeq 2000. TCRdb redid the processing of the public reads, applying fastp at Q25 and MiXCR, and retained in-frame beta chains. CDR3 protein sequences are deduplicated, and each keeps its most common genes and DNA. This sample lists about 10,000 distinct CDR3 sequences; 60% were detected once. The ten most abundant clones make up 25% to 30% of the sample. Turning to this clonotype: Its specific antigen is unknown. The record has no base qualities; no much larger clone is one base away.

In the germline V gene, CDR1 corresponds to ENHRY and CDR2 to SYGVKD. From its cysteine to its phenylalanine, the CDR3 spans 20 amino acids. Only CDR3 DNA remains: 60 bases, in frame from the first base. The chain joins TRBV10-3 to TRBJ2-4; TRBD1 agrees with 8 junctional bases. The J call is uncertain, as TRBJ2-5 better fits the DNA end. The TCR sequence derives from a female donor with esophageal squamous cell carcinoma. The sample was esophageal tumor tissue. CDR3 reads: CAISELFPADRDLSQETQYF. The DNA sequence reads TGTGCCATCAGTGAGTTATTCCCGGCGGACAGGGACCTATCCCAAGAGACCCAGTACTTC.